Listed below are T cell receptor beta chains from one sample, sequenced in a study of T-cell memory formation after mild COVID-19. MiXCR, applied by TCRdb to the 5' RACE reads, yields one record per CDR3 protein. The sample consists of around 430,000 distinct CDR3 sequences, more than 15% of them appearing once. Sequencing was done on a sample of PBMCs or a T cell subset sorted from them (not recorded which). Receptors were obtained from a man aged 18 to 30 who had mild COVID-19 (a few samples of this study predate the infection). Cell type and time point are not known. The CDR3 runs from the conserved cysteine through the conserved F or W. The D gene is left open where the match is weak. The size entry is marked missing in some rows and otherwise reads once, few, many or a size class.

few	TRBV4-3	TRBJ2-5	-	CASSQDWRQTQYF	TGCGCCAGCAGCCAAGATTGGCGACAGACCCAGTACTTC
-	TRBV6-4	TRBJ1-5	-	CASRQGAQPQHF	TGTGCCAGCAGGCAGGGTGCTCAGCCCCAGCATTTT
-	TRBV5-1	TRBJ2-5	-	CASSGQGGQETQYF	TGCGCCAGCAGCGGGCAAGGGGGACAAGAGACCCAGTACTTC
-	TRBV7-9	TRBJ2-5	TRBD1	CASSRIYRGGETQYF	TGTGCCAGCAGCCGAATTTACAGGGGTGGAGAGACCCAGTACTTC
few	TRBV5-1	TRBJ2-2	TRBD1	CASSYGTGTGELFF	TGCGCCAGCAGCTACGGGACAGGTACCGGGGAGCTGTTTTTT
few	TRBV7-9	TRBJ2-7	-	CASSEAYEQYF	TGTGCCAGCAGCGAGGCCTACGAGCAGTACTTC
few	TRBV6-2/TRBV6-3	TRBJ1-2	-	CASSYSAGHYLFGYTF	TGTGCCAGCAGTTACTCGGCCGGACACTACCTATTCGGCTACACCTTC
-	TRBV4-3	TRBJ2-3	-	CASSQNRDLRDTQYF	TGCGCCAGCAGCCAGAACAGGGATTTGCGAGATACGCAGTATTTT
-	TRBV5-1	TRBJ1-1	TRBD1	CASSSDRADTEAFF	TGCGCCAGCAGCTCGGACAGGGCAGACACTGAAGCTTTCTTT
-	TRBV5-4	TRBJ1-4	TRBD1	CASSFGGTELFF	TGTGCCAGCAGCTTTGGCGGGACAGAATTGTTTTTT
-	TRBV6-4	TRBJ1-6	TRBD1	CASSGDSQSPLHF	TGTGCCAGCAGTGGGGACAGTCAATCACCCCTCCACTTT
few	TRBV9	TRBJ2-3	TRBD2	CASSLTSGAVTDTQYF	TGTGCCAGCAGCCTCACTAGCGGGGCAGTTACAGATACGCAGTATTTT
many	TRBV7-2	TRBJ2-7	-	CASSYDSSYEQYF	TGTGCCAGCAGCTACGACAGCTCCTACGAGCAGTACTTC
many	TRBV7-2	TRBJ2-1	TRBD1	CASSRDRGNNEQFF	TGTGCCAGCAGCCGGGACAGGGGGAACAATGAGCAGTTCTTC
-	TRBV12-3/TRBV12-4	TRBJ2-6	-	CASSHGLQLWGANVLTF	TGTGCCAGCAGTCACGGGCTACAGTTGTGGGGGGCCAACGTCCTGACTTTC
-	TRBV7-9	TRBJ2-1	TRBD2	CASSPRTSGGTTFNEQFF	TGTGCCAGCAGCCCCCGGACTAGCGGGGGCACTACCTTCAATGAGCAGTTCTTC
few	TRBV29-1	TRBJ2-1	-	CSARLGDATQFF	TGCAGCGCCCGCCTGGGGGACGCAACGCAGTTCTTC
few	TRBV5-1	TRBJ2-3	TRBD1	CASRDRVVVGDTQYF	TGCGCCAGCAGGGACAGGGTAGTTGTCGGAGATACGCAGTATTTT
few	TRBV20-1	TRBJ1-1	TRBD1	CSAARDRVGAFF	TGCAGTGCGGCCCGAGACAGGGTCGGAGCTTTCTTT
few	TRBV5-1	TRBJ1-5	-	CASRESADDQPQHF	TGCGCCAGCAGAGAGTCGGCAGACGATCAGCCCCAGCATTTT
-	TRBV20-1	TRBJ1-1	TRBD1	CSARGTGRAFF	TGCAGTGCTAGAGGGACAGGGAGAGCTTTCTTT
few	TRBV4-1	TRBJ1-2	-	CASSQENLAYGYTF	TGCGCCAGCAGCCAAGAAAACCTGGCTTATGGCTACACCTTC
few	TRBV15	TRBJ2-5	TRBD1	CATSRDRASGETQYF	TGTGCCACCAGCAGGGACAGGGCATCGGGAGAGACCCAGTACTTC
-	TRBV12-3/TRBV12-4	TRBJ2-1	-	CASSEGGGAAYNEQFF	TGTGCCAGCAGTGAGGGAGGGGGGGCCGCCTACAATGAGCAGTTCTTC
-	TRBV20-1	TRBJ2-1	-	CSARERSSYNEQFF	TGCAGTGCTAGGGAGCGGAGCTCCTACAATGAGCAGTTCTTC
few	TRBV4-3	TRBJ2-3	-	CASSQDPGESTDTQYF	TGCGCCAGCAGCCAAGATCCGGGGGAGAGCACAGATACGCAGTATTTT
many	TRBV14	TRBJ2-5	-	CASSQVEETQYF	TGTGCCAGCAGCCAAGTTGAAGAGACCCAGTACTTC
-	TRBV12-3/TRBV12-4	TRBJ1-1	-	CASSFRFEAFF	TGTGCCAGCAGCTTCAGGTTTGAAGCTTTCTTT
few	TRBV19	TRBJ2-3	-	CASGPLSSSTDTQYF	TGTGCCAGTGGCCCGTTGTCGTCTAGCACAGATACGCAGTATTTT
few	TRBV12-3/TRBV12-4	TRBJ2-3	-	CASSFPGQDTQYF	TGTGCCAGCAGTTTCCCAGGTCAAGATACGCAGTATTTT
-	TRBV7-2	TRBJ1-6	-	CASSLGLGGYRRSPLHF	TGTGCCAGCAGCTTAGGTTTAGGGGGATATAGACGTTCACCCCTCCACTTT
few	TRBV27	TRBJ2-1	-	CASSSQGWEQFF	TGTGCCAGCAGTTCTCAAGGTTGGGAGCAGTTCTTC
few	TRBV5-4	TRBJ1-1	TRBD1	CASSSPTTGGTEAFF	TGTGCCAGCAGCTCCCCTACTACAGGGGGCACTGAAGCTTTCTTT
few	TRBV12-3/TRBV12-4	TRBJ2-7	-	CASSLGLTYEQYF	TGTGCCAGCAGTTTGGGACTGACCTACGAGCAGTACTTC
many	TRBV7-2	TRBJ1-5	-	CASSDPTGSGQPQHF	TGTGCCAGCAGCGACCCAACAGGGTCTGGTCAGCCCCAGCATTTT
few	TRBV21-1	TRBJ2-3	-	CASSNEGQRPDTQYF	TGTGCCAGCAGCAATGAGGGACAGCGTCCAGATACGCAGTATTTT
few	TRBV9	TRBJ2-1	-	CASSVAAGSSYNEQFF	TGTGCCAGCAGCGTAGCGGCGGGAAGCTCCTACAATGAGCAGTTCTTC
-	TRBV28	TRBJ1-5	TRBD1	CASSPGRGTGDSRPQHF	TGTGCCAGCAGTCCCGGGAGGGGGACAGGGGATTCCCGGCCCCAGCATTTT
few	TRBV5-1	TRBJ2-6	TRBD2	CASSLALAGTGANVLTF	TGCGCCAGCAGCTTGGCACTAGCGGGGACTGGGGCCAACGTCCTGACTTTC
few	TRBV7-9	TRBJ2-1	TRBD1	CASSYRDSSSYNEQFF	TGTGCCAGCAGCTACCGGGACAGTAGCTCCTACAATGAGCAGTTCTTC
-	TRBV6-5	TRBJ2-3	-	CASSYLDSTDTQYF	TGTGCCAGCAGTTACTTGGACAGCACAGATACGCAGTATTTT
few	TRBV6-6	TRBJ2-1	-	CASSYSWDNYNEQFF	TGTGCCAGCAGTTACTCGTGGGACAACTACAATGAGCAGTTCTTC
few	TRBV3-1	TRBJ2-2	-	CASSQDAAYTGELFF	TGTGCCAGCAGCCAAGATGCCGCCTACACCGGGGAGCTGTTTTTT
-	TRBV7-2	TRBJ1-6	-	CASSSDTNSPLHF	TGTGCCAGCAGCTCAGACACAAATTCACCCCTCCACTTT
-	TRBV24-1	TRBJ2-5	-	CATSDRGRDSGETQYF	TGTGCCACCAGTGACCGGGGGAGGGACAGCGGGGAGACCCAGTACTTC
many	TRBV2	TRBJ2-3	-	CASIPSMGTDTQYF	TGTGCCAGCATCCCCAGTATGGGCACAGATACGCAGTATTTT
few	TRBV20-1	TRBJ2-7	-	CSASKGLRGYEQYF	TGCAGTGCTAGTAAGGGACTGAGGGGCTACGAGCAGTACTTC
-	TRBV9	TRBJ2-1	TRBD1	CASSDPGGGYNEQFF	TGTGCCAGCAGCGATCCAGGGGGCGGCTACAATGAGCAGTTCTTC
few	TRBV7-2	TRBJ1-3	-	CASSPGAGNTIYF	TGTGCCAGCAGCCCGGGGGCTGGAAACACCATATATTTT
few	TRBV6-5	TRBJ2-3	TRBD2	CASSSRLAGQYF	TGTGCCAGCAGTTCGCGACTAGCGGGGCAGTATTTT
few	TRBV3-1	TRBJ1-2	-	CASSQVRGSGNYGYTF	TGTGCCAGCAGCCAGGTCCGGGGGTCGGGTAACTATGGCTACACCTTC
-	TRBV10-3	TRBJ2-1	TRBD2	CATIAGGSLNEQFF	TGTGCCACCATAGCGGGGGGGTCGCTCAATGAGCAGTTCTTC
-	TRBV2	TRBJ2-7	TRBD2	CASSETSGRYEQYF	TGTGCCAGCAGCGAGACTAGCGGGAGGTACGAGCAGTACTTC